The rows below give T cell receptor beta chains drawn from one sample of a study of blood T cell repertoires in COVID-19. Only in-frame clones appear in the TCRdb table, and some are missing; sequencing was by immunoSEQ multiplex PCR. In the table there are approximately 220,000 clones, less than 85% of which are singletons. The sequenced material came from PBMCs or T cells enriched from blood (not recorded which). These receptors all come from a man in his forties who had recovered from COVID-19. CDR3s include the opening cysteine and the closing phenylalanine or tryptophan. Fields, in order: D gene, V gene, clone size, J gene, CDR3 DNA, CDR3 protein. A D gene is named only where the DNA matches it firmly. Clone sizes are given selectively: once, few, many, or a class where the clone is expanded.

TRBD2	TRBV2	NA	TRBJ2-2	TGTGCCAGCAGTAAACTAGCGGGGCGAGCCGGGGAGCTGTTTTTT	CASSKLAGRAGELFF
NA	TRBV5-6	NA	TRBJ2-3	TGTGCCAGCAGCTTGGCTACTAGGCTCGCGAAGCAGTATTTT	CASSLATRLAKQYF
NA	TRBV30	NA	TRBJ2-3	TGTGGGGGGGGGACAGGCCCCTCAGATACGCAGTATTTT	CGGGTGPSDTQYF
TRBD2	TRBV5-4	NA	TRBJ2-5	TGTGCCAGCAGCTTGGTGGGGCTAGCGGAAGAGACCCAGTACTTC	CASSLVGLAEETQYF
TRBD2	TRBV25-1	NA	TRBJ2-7	TGTGCCAGCAGTGGTCCCCAGAGCGGGATACCCTCCTACGAGCAGTACTTC	CASSGPQSGIPSYEQYF
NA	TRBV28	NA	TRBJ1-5	TGTGCCAGCATTGGTGGTCCGAGGGGAAAGGACAGCTCCAATCAGCCCCAGCATTTT	CASIGGPRGKDSSNQPQHF
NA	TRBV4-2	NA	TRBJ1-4	TGTGCCAGCAGCCAAGGGGCAGGGGCGTCTAATGAAAAACTGTTTTTT	CASSQGAGASNEKLFF
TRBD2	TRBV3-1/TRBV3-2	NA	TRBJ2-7	TGTGCCAGCAGCCAAGATACCCCGGCTAGCGGGAGCGCGTACGAGCAGTACTTC	CASSQDTPASGSAYEQYF
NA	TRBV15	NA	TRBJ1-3	TGTGCCACCAGCAGAGATTTCCGGACTGGTGGGAACACCATATATTTT	CATSRDFRTGGNTIYF
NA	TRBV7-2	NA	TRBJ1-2	TGTGCCAGCAGCTTAGATTTGAACAGGCCAAACTATGGCTACACCTTC	CASSLDLNRPNYGYTF
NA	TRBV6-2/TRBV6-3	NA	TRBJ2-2	TGTGCCAGCAGTTACGTCGAAAGCAGGGAGCTGTTTTTT	CASSYVESRELFF
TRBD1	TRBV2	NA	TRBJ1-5	TGTGCCAGTCGACAGGGGGCTGGACAGCCCCAGCATTTT	CASRQGAGQPQHF
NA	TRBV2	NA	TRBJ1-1	TGTGCCAGCACCCTAAGGGCGGGGGCCACTGAAGCTTTCTTT	CASTLRAGATEAFF
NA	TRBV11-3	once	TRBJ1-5	TGTGCCAGCAGCCTAGAGGAGGGTCAGCCCCAGCATTTT	CASSLEEGQPQHF
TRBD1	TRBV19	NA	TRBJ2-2	TGTGCCACCAGGACAGGGAACACCGGGGAGCTGTTTTTT	CATRTGNTGELFF
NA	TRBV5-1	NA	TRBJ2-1	TGCGCCAGCAGCTTGGTGGGGGCAACCTACAATGAGCAGTTCTTC	CASSLVGATYNEQFF
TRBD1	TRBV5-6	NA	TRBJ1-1	TGTGCCAGCAGCTTGGCCGGGACAGGGGCTGAAGCTTTCTTT	CASSLAGTGAEAFF
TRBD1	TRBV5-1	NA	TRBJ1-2	TGCGCCAGCAGCTTGGGTGGCGGGACAGGGGATATCTGGAACTATGGCTACACCTTC	CASSLGGGTGDIWNYGYTF
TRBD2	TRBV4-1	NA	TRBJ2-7	TGCGCCAGCAGCCAGGAAATAGCGGGGGGCTACGAGCAGTACTTC	CASSQEIAGGYEQYF
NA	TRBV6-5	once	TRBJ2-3	TGTGCCAGCAGGGGAGGTGGCGCGGATACGCAGTATTTT	CASRGGGADTQYF
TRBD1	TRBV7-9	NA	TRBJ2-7	TGTGCCAGCAGCAAGGGACAGTTCTACGAGCAGTACTTC	CASSKGQFYEQYF
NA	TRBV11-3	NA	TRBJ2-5	TGTGCCAGCAGCCCGGGACTGCAAGAAGCCGAGACCCAGTACTTC	CASSPGLQEAETQYF
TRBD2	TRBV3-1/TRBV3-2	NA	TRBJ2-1	TGTGCCAGCAGCCAACGGACTAGCGGGAGCACCAGCAGACTTCATGAGCAGTTCTTC	CASSQRTSGSTSRLHEQFF
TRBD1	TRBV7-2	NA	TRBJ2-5	TGTGCCAGCAGCTTAGTAGGAGACAGGGGTACTGGGACCCAGTACTTC	CASSLVGDRGTGTQYF
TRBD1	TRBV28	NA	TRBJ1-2	TGTGCCAGCAGTAAAACAGGGGGCTATGGCTACACCTTC	CASSKTGGYGYTF
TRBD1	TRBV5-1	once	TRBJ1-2	TGCGCCAGCAGCTTGGCGCAGGGGGCGGTAGGAGTTGGCTACACCTTC	CASSLAQGAVGVGYTF
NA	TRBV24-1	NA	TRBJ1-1	TGTGCCACCAGTGGGAGACAGGTAAGGAACACTGAAGCTTTCTTT	CATSGRQVRNTEAFF
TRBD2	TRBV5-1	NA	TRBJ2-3	TGCGCCAGCAGCTTGACTAGCGGCCCCACAGATACGCAGTATTTT	CASSLTSGPTDTQYF
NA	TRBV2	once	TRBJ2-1	TGTGCCAGCAGTGAAATGGGAGGCGTTTACAATGAGCAGTTCTTC	CASSEMGGVYNEQFF
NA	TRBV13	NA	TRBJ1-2	TGTGCCAGCAGCTTAGGTGGAGCTAACTATGGCTACACCTTC	CASSLGGANYGYTF
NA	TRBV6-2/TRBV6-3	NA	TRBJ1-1	TGTGCCAGCAGCCCTAGCGGGGGGCCATTGAACACTGAAGCTTTCTTT	CASSPSGGPLNTEAFF
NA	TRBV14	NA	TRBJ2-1	TGTGCCAGCAGCCAATTGAGGCGGGCCGACTACCTCCATGAGCAGTTCTTC	CASSQLRRADYLHEQFF
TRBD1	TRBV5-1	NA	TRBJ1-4	TGCGCCAGCAGCAAAAGGGACAGCACGAATGAAAAACTGTTTTTT	CASSKRDSTNEKLFF